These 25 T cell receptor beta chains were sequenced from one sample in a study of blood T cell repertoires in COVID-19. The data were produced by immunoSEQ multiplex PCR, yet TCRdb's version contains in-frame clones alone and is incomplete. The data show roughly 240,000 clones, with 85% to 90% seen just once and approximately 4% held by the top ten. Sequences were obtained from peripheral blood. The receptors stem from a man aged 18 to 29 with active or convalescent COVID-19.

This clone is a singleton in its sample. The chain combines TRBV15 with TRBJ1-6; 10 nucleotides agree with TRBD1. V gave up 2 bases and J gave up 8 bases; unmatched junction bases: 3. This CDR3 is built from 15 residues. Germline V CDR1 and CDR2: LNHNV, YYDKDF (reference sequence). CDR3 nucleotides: TGTGCCACCAGCAGATCGACAGGGGGCGATTCACCCCTCCACTTT. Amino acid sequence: CATSRSTGGDSPLHF.

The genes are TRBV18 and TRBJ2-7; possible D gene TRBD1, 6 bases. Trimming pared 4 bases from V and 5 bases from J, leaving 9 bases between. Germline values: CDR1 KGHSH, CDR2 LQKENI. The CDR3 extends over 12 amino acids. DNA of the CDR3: TGTGCCAGCTCACTCCAGGGGAACGAGCAGTACTTC. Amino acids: CASSLQGNEQYF.

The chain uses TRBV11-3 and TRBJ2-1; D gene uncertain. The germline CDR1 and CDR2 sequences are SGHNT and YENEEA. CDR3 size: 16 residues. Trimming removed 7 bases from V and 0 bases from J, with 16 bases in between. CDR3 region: CASTIYPISSYNEQFF. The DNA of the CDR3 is TGTGCCAGCACCATCTACCCTATTAGCTCCTACAATGAGCAGTTCTTC. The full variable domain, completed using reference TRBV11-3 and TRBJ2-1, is EAGVVQSPRYKIIEKKQPVAFWCNPISGHNTLYWYLQNLGQGPELLIRYENEEAVDDSQLPKDRFSAERLKGVDSTLKIQPAELGDSAVYLCASTIYPISSYNEQFFGPGTRLTVL.

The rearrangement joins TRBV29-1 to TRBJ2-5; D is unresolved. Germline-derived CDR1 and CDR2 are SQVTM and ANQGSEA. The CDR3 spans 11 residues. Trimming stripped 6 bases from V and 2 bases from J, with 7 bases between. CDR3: CSVAAQETQYF. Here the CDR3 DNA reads TGCAGCGTGGCCGCACAAGAGACCCAGTACTTC.

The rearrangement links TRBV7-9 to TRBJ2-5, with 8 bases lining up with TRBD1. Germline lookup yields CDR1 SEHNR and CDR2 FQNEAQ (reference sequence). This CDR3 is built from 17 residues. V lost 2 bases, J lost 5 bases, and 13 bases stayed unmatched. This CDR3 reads CASSLFPVAGGWETQYF. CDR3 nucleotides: TGTGCCAGCAGCTTATTTCCTGTTGCAGGGGGCTGGGAGACCCAGTACTTC.

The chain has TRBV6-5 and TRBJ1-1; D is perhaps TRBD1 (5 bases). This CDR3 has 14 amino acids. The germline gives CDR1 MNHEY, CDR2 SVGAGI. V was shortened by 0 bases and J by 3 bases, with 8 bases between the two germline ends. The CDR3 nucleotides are TGTGCCAGCAGTTACTCGGACATCGACACTGAAGCTTTCTTT. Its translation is CASSYSDIDTEAFF.

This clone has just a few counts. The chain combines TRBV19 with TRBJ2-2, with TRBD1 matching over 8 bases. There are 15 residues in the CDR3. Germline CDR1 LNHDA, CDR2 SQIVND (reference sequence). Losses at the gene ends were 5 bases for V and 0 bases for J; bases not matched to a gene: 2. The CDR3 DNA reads TGTGCCAGTAGTCAGGGACAGGCGAACACCGGGGAGCTGTTTTTT. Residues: CASSQGQANTGELFF.

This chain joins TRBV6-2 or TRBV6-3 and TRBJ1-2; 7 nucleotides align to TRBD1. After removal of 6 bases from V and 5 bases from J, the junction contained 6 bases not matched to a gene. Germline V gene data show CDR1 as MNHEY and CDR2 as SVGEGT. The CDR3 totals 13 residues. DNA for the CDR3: TGTGCCAGCAGCTTCGACAGGGTATATGGCTACACCTTC. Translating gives CASSFDRVYGYTF.

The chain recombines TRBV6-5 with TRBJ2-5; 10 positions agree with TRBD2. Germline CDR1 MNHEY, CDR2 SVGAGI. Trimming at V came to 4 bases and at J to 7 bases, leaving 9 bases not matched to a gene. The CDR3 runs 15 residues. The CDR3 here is CASSLERGGIGTQYF. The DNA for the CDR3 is TGTGCCAGCAGTTTGGAGCGGGGGGGAATCGGGACCCAGTACTTC.

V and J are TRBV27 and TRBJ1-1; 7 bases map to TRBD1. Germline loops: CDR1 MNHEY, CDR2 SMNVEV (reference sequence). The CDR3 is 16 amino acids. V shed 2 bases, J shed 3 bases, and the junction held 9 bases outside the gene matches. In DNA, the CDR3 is TGTGCCAGCAGTTTACTCCCAGGGGGTAAGGACACTGAAGCTTTCTTT. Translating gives CASSLLPGGKDTEAFF.

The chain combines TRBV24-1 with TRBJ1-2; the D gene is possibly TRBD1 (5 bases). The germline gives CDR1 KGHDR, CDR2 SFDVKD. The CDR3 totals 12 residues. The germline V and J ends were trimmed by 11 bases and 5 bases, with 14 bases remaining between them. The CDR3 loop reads CAIQGDGYGYTF. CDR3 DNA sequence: TGTGCCATCCAGGGCGATGGGTATGGCTACACCTTC.

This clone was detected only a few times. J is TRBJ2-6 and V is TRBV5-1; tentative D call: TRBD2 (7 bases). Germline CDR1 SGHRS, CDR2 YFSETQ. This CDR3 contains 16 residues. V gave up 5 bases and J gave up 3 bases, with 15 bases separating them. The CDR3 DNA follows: TGCGCCAGCAGTCCGTCGGGGGGCCATGGGGCCAACGTCCTGACTTTC. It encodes CASSPSGGHGANVLTF.

This CDR3 is CASSQGYSPLHF. The CDR3 DNA sequence: TGTGCCAGCAGTCAGGGGTATTCACCCCTCCACTTT. The chain has TRBV6-5 and TRBJ1-6; TRBD1 is a possible D gene (6 bases). CDR3 size: 12 residues. Germline V lookup: CDR1 MNHEY, CDR2 SVGAGI. The ends were cut back, 5 bases at V and 8 bases at J, with 7 bases in the middle.

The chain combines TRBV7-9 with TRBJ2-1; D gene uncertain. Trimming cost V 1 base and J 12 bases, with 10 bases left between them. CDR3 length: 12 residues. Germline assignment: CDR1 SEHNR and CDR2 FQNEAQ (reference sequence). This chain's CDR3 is CASSLEFSLQFF. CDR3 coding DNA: TGTGCCAGCAGCTTAGAATTTTCCTTGCAGTTCTTC.

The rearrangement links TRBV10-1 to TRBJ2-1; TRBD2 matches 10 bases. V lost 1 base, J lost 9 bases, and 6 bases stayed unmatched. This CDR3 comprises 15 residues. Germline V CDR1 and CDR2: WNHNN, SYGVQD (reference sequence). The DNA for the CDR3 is TGCGCCAGCAGTGAGTACCAGAGCGGGAGGGGTGAGCAGTTCTTC. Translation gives CASSEYQSGRGEQFF.

The CDR3 sequence is CATRLGARPQETQYF. The CDR3 nucleotides are TGTGCCACCCGTCTGGGGGCCAGGCCACAAGAGACCCAGTACTTC. This rearrangement joins TRBV10-3 to TRBJ2-5; possible D gene TRBD1, 6 bases. Trimming shortened V by 10 bases and J by 2 bases, and 20 bases separated the two germline ends. The CDR3 consists of 15 residues. The germline V gene has CDR1 ENHRY and CDR2 SYGVKD.

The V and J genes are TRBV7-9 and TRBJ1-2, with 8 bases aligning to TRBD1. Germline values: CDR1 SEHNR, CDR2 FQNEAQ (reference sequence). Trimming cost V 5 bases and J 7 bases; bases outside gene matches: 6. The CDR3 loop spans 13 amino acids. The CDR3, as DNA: TGTGCCAGCAGCAACGGACAGGGAAGTGGCTACACCTTC. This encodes CASSNGQGSGYTF.

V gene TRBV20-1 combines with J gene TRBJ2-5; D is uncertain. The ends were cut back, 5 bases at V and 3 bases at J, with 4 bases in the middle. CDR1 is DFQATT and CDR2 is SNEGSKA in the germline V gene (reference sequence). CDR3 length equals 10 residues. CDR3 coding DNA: TGCAGTGCTGAGAAAGAGACCCAGTACTTC. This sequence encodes CSAEKETQYF.

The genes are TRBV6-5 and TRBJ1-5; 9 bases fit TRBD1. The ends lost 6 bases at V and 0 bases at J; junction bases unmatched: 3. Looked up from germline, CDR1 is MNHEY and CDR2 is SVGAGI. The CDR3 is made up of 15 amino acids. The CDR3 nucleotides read TGTGCCAGCAGCCCGGACAGGGGTAGCAATCAGCCCCAGCATTTT. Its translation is CASSPDRGSNQPQHF.

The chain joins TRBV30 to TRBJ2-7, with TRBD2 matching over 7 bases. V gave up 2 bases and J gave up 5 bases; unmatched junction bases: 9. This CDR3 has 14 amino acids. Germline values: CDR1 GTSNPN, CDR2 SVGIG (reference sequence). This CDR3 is CAWSRGGSLDEQYF. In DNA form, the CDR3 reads TGTGCCTGGAGTCGTGGCGGGAGCTTGGACGAGCAGTACTTC.

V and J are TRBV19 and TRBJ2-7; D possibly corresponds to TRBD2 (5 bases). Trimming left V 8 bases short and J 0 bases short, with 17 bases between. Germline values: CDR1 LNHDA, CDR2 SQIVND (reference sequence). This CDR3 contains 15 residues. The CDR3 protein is CASSWTFPSSYEQYF. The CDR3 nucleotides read TGTGCCAGTTCCTGGACTTTCCCGAGCTCCTACGAGCAGTACTTC.

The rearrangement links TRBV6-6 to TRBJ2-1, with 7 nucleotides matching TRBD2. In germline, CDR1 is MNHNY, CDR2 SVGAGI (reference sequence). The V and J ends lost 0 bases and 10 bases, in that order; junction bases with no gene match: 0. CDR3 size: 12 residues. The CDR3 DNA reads TGTGCCAGCAGTTACTCCGGGAGGGAGCAGTTCTTC. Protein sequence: CASSYSGREQFF.

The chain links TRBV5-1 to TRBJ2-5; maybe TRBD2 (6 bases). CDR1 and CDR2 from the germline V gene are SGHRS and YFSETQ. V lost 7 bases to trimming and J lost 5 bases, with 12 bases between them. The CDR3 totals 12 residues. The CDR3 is CASGGDLETQYF. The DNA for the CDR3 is TGCGCCAGCGGCGGGGACCTGGAGACCCAGTACTTC.

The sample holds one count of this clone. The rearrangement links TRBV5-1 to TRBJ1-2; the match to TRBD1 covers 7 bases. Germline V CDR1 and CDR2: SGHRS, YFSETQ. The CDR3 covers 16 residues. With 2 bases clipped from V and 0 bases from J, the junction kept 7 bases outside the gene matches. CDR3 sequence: CASSFRGDTPNYGYTF. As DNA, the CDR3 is TGCGCCAGCAGCTTCAGGGGGGATACCCCTAACTATGGCTACACCTTC.

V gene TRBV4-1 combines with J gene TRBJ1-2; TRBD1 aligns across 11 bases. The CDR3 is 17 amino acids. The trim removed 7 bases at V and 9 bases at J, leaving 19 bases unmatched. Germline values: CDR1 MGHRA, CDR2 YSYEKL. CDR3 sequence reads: CASTNTRDRGAIRRYTF. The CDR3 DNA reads TGCGCCAGCACCAACACCCGGGACAGGGGGGCAATCCGGCGCTACACCTTC.